The 20 T cell receptor beta chains reported below all come from one sample, sequenced in a study of regulatory T cells in long-lasting Graves disease. Stated time point: persistent/refractory GD, antithyroid drugs over 5 years with positive TRAb. The TCR library was made from RNA extracted from PBMCs. Investigators prepared the TCR beta libraries by applying iRepertoire HTBI primers and Arm-PCR of CDR3 regions. Each CDR3 protein is one row after TCRdb ran MiXCR on the multiplex PCR reads. Here the sample spans approximately 500,000 distinct CDR3 sequences, around a fifth being singletons. This material consisted of peripheral blood mononuclear cells (PBMCs), taken when the disease was refractory, from a patient treated with antithyroid drugs. All receptors derive from a female donor with Graves disease.

The table lists this clonotype with a few counts. The chain uses TRBV20-1 and TRBJ2-7, with D possibly being TRBD1 (5 bases). Per germline, CDR1 DFQATT and CDR2 SNEGSKA (reference sequence). The V gene lost 3 bases and the J gene lost 4 bases, with 16 bases spanning the gap. The CDR3 runs to 14 residues. The chain's CDR3 is CSAREWTPGYEQYF. For the CDR3, the DNA is TGCAGTGCTAGGGAATGGACCCCAGGGTACGAGCAGTACTTC.

A few counts support this clonotype. The genes are TRBV7-2 and TRBJ2-4, with TRBD2 matching over 7 bases. After removal of 3 bases from V and 4 bases from J, the junction contained 3 bases not matched to a gene. The CDR3 runs 14 residues. The germline V gene has CDR1 SGHTA and CDR2 FQGNSA. The CDR3 DNA is TGTGCCAGCAGCTTGTACGGGGGGAAAAACATTCAGTACTTC. Protein: CASSLYGGKNIQYF.

This clonotype was observed a few times. V and J are TRBV27 and TRBJ2-7; D possibly corresponds to TRBD2 (5 bases). Per the germline V gene, CDR1 is MNHEY and CDR2 is SMNVEV (reference sequence). This CDR3 has 14 residues. Trimming took off 2 bases at V and 5 bases at J, with 13 bases between the two ends. CDR3 coding DNA: TGTGCCAGCAGTTTAAAAAGGTTGAGGGACGAGCAGTACTTC. Encoded protein: CASSLKRLRDEQYF.

This clonotype has at least ten counts. The chain carries TRBV12-3 or TRBV12-4 and TRBJ1-6; maybe TRBD1 (5 bases). The CDR3 has 15 amino acids. Trimming stripped 6 bases from V and 10 bases from J, with 19 bases between. Here the CDR3 DNA reads TGTGCCAGCAGAACCCGGGACCCCACCGGCTCACCCCTCCACTTT. Translating it yields CASRTRDPTGSPLHF.

In its sample, this clonotype was seen a few times. V is TRBV2 and J is TRBJ2-2; 8 bases fit TRBD2. V shed 8 bases, J shed 5 bases, and the junction held 10 bases outside the gene matches. The CDR3 loop spans 15 amino acids. CDR1 and CDR2 (germline): SNHLY, FYNNEI. CDR3: CASEERGRQTGELFF. For the CDR3, the DNA is TGTGCCAGCGAGGAGCGGGGGAGACAGACCGGGGAGCTGTTTTTT.

In its sample, this clonotype was seen many times. The V call is TRBV12-3 or TRBV12-4, the J call TRBJ1-3; D perhaps matches TRBD1 (5 bases). Trimming cost V 4 bases and J 9 bases, with 13 bases left between them. The CDR3 covers 13 residues. CDR3 in DNA: TGTGCCAGCAGTTATGCGGGGGTGGGCACCATATATTTT. Translated: CASSYAGVGTIYF.

V is TRBV29-1 and J is TRBJ2-5; no reliable D call. Trimming cost V 7 bases and J 5 bases, with 11 bases left between them. The CDR3 totals 11 residues. Germline V CDR1 and CDR2: SQVTM, ANQGSEA. This CDR3 is CSDRSSETQYF. For the CDR3, the DNA is TGCAGCGATAGGTCGAGTGAGACCCAGTACTTC.

Remarks on this clonotype: A junction boundary mismatches the germline segment, possibly from a read error. This chain joins TRBV2 and TRBJ1-3, with TRBD1 identical over 8 bases. CDR1 and CDR2 (germline): SNHLY, FYNNEI. The CDR3 spans 18 residues. This chain's CDR3 is CACSEYKDRVGSGNTIYF. The DNA for the CDR3 is TGTGCCTGCAGTGAATACAAGGACAGGGTAGGATCTGGAAACACCATATATTTT.

Many counts were recorded for this clonotype. This chain connects TRBV11-3 to TRBJ2-5; D may be TRBD2 (6 bases). CDR1 is SGHNT, CDR2 YENEEA, per germline. Trimming removed 5 bases from V and 5 bases from J, with 15 bases in between. The CDR3 spans 14 residues. The CDR3 sequence is CASSPRDLGETQYF. The CDR3 DNA reads TGTGCCAGCAGCCCCCGGGACTTGGGGGAGACCCAGTACTTC.

In its sample, this clonotype was seen a few times. The chain carries TRBV7-6 and TRBJ2-7; D perhaps matches TRBD1 (6 bases). The CDR3 is 15 residues long. Germline V gene lookup returns CDR1 SGHVS and CDR2 FNYEAQ. V lost 2 bases, J lost 5 bases, and 16 bases lay in between. The CDR3 nucleotides are TGTGCCAGCAGCTTAATTTGGGGACAAATCGACGAGCAGTACTTC. As protein: CASSLIWGQIDEQYF.

The rearrangement joins TRBV19 to TRBJ2-7; tentatively, D is TRBD2 (7 bases). V lost 4 bases and J 4 bases, leaving 14 bases between the germline ends. The CDR3 is 14 amino acids. CDR1 and CDR2 from the germline V gene are LNHDA and SQIVND (reference sequence). CDR3 in amino acids: CASSTPGRGYEQYF. CDR3 coding DNA: TGTGCCAGTAGTACCCCGGGGAGGGGGTACGAGCAGTACTTC.

The chain has TRBV18 and TRBJ2-6; D gene unclear. CDR1 KGHSH and CDR2 LQKENI come from the germline V gene. This CDR3 is 15 amino acids long. V shed 5 bases and J shed 0 bases, with 8 bases lying between them. The CDR3 is CASSAELSGANVLTF. Written as DNA, the CDR3 is TGTGCCAGCTCAGCCGAACTCTCTGGGGCCAACGTCCTGACTTTC.

The rearrangement joins TRBV27 to TRBJ2-1; possible D gene TRBD2, 6 bases. In germline, CDR1 is MNHEY, CDR2 SMNVEV (reference sequence). This CDR3 spans 15 amino acids. V lost 2 bases and J lost 2, with 10 bases in between. The CDR3 region has the DNA TGTGCCAGCAGTTTAATTTGGGGGGCCTACAATGAGCAGTTCTTC. This sequence encodes CASSLIWGAYNEQFF.

The chain links TRBV5-1 to TRBJ2-7; possibly TRBD1 or TRBD2 for D (5 bases each). CDR3 length: 13 residues. Germline V gene sequence: CDR1 SGHRS, CDR2 YFSETQ. The V gene lost 7 bases and the J gene lost 3 bases, with 14 bases spanning the gap. The CDR3 sequence: CASGTDLFYEQYF. CDR3 bases: TGCGCCAGCGGGACCGATTTGTTCTACGAGCAGTACTTC.

This clonotype was picked up many times. The chain joins TRBV7-2 to TRBJ1-4, with TRBD1 identical over 10 bases. The CDR3 covers 15 residues. Germline CDR1 is SGHTA and CDR2 is FQGNSA. Trimming cost V 4 bases and J 7 bases; bases outside gene matches: 6. CDR3 protein: CASSSTGGWGEKLFF. The CDR3 nucleotides read TGTGCCAGCAGCTCGACAGGGGGCTGGGGTGAAAAACTGTTTTTT.

This clonotype has more than one count but fewer than ten. The V gene is TRBV5-6, the J gene TRBJ2-7; the D gene is possibly TRBD1 (5 bases). The CDR3 contains 15 residues. Trimming stripped 0 bases from V and 2 bases from J, with 12 bases between. Germline loops: CDR1 SGHDT, CDR2 YYEEEE. CDR3 in amino acids: CASSLAEQAAYEQYF. The CDR3 DNA reads TGTGCCAGCAGCTTGGCCGAACAGGCTGCCTACGAGCAGTACTTC.

This clonotype was counted a few times. The V and J genes are TRBV25-1 and TRBJ2-7, with TRBD1 matching over 9 bases. With 3 bases clipped from V and 3 bases from J, the junction kept 6 bases outside the gene matches. Per the germline V gene, CDR1 is MGHDK and CDR2 is SYGVNS. CDR3 length equals 15 residues. CDR3 sequence reads: CASSDDTTGGYEQYF. CDR3 bases: TGTGCCAGCAGTGATGACACGACAGGGGGCTACGAGCAGTACTTC.

This chain joins TRBV12-3 or TRBV12-4 and TRBJ1-2; D possibly corresponds to TRBD1 (5 bases). V lost 8 bases, J lost 7 bases, and 20 bases lay in between. This CDR3 is 14 amino acids long. CDR3 coding DNA: TGTGCCAGCTCAACGGGGGGGACCCAAGGTGGCTACACCTTC. This gives the protein CASSTGGTQGGYTF.

In the case of this clonotype: A much larger clone differs from this one at a single base, so this may be a read error. This chain joins TRBV2 and TRBJ1-2; 7 positions match TRBD1. The CDR3 covers 12 residues. Germline V lookup: CDR1 SNHLY, CDR2 FYNNEI. The CDR3 sequence is CASGEAKPGQLF. The DNA of the CDR3 is TGTGCCAGCGGTGAAGCAAAACCGGGACAGCTCTTC.

This clonotype was counted many times. This chain uses TRBV12-3 or TRBV12-4 with TRBJ1-1; perhaps TRBD1 as D (5 bases). This CDR3 spans 14 amino acids. Trimming removed 4 bases from V and 0 bases from J, with 9 bases in between. The CDR3 region is CASSYQGMNTEAFF. The CDR3 DNA reads as TGTGCCAGCAGTTATCAGGGAATGAACACTGAAGCTTTCTTT.